The clone carrying this T cell receptor beta chain was detected a few times. A second about 7 to 11 cycle PCR used barcoded and J-beta primers. Each CDR3 protein is one row after TCRdb ran MiXCR on the 5' RACE reads. The sample lists 780,000 or so distinct CDR3 sequences; about 25% were seen once. These data belong to a study of blood T cells in healthy people across ages. Study-wide background: Using template switching, researchers captured about one barcoded beta molecule for each two T cells.

Per germline, CDR1 MDHEN and CDR2 SYDVKM. The V gene end was trimmed by 6 bases and the J gene end by 6 bases; junction bases not matched to a gene: 6. CDR3 size: 15 residues. The sample also formed part of further work on T cells of mothers and their children. That source adds: The donors comprised about six children and their three healthy Caucasian mothers. Related pairs of mothers and children showed slightly higher, non-significant overlap versus unrelated pairs.

This rearrangement joins TRBV28 to TRBJ2-1; 12 bases line up with TRBD2. Material for sequencing was blood. The receptor comes from a boy between 10 and 17 years old in good health. This CDR3 reads CASSLPSGRANEQFF. CDR3 coding DNA: TGTGCCAGCAGCCTGCCTAGCGGGAGGGCCAATGAGCAGTTCTTC.